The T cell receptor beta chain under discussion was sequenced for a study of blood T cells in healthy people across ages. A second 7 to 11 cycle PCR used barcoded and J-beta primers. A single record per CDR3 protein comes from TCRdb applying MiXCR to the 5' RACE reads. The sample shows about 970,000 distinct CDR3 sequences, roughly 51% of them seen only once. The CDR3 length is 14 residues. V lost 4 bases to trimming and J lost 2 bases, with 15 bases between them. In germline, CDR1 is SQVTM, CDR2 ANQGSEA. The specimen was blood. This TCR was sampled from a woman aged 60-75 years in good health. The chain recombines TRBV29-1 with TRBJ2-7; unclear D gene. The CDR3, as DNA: TGCAGCGTTGTCACAGTTTCAAGCCCCTACGAGCAGTACTTC. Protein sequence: CSVVTVSSPYEQYF.